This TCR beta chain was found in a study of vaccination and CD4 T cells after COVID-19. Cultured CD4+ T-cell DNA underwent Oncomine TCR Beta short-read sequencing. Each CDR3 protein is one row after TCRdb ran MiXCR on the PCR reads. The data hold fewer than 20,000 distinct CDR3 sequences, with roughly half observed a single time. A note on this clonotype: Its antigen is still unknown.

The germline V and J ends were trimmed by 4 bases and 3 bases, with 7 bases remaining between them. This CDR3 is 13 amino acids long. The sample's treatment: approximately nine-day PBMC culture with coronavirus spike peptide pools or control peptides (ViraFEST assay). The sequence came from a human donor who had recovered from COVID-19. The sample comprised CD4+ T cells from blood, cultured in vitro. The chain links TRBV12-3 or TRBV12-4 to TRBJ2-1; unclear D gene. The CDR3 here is CASSSSDYNEQFF. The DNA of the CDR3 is TGTGCCAGCAGTTCTAGTGACTACAATGAGCAGTTCTTC.